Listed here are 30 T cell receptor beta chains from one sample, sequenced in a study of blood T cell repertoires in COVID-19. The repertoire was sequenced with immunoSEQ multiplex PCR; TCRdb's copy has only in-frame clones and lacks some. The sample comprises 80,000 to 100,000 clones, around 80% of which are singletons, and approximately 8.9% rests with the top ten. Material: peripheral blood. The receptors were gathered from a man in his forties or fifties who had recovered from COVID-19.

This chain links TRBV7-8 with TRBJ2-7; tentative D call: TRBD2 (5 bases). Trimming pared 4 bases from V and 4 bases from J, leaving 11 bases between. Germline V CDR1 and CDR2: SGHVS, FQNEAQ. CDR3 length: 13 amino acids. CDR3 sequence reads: CASSSDSPYEQYF. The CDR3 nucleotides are TGTGCCAGCAGCTCGGACTCCCCTTACGAGCAGTACTTC.

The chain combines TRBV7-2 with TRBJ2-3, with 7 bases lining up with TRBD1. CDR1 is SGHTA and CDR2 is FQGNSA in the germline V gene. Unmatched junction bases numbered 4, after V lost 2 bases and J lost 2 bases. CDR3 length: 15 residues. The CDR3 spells CASSLYGTDTDTQYF. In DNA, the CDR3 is TGTGCCAGCAGCTTATATGGGACAGACACAGATACGCAGTATTTT.

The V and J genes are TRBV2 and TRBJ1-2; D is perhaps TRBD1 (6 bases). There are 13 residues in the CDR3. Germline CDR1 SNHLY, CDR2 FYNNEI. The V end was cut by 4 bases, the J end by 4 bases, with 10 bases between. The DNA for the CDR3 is TGTGCCAGCAGTGCACAGGGTCTCTATGGCTACACCTTC. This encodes CASSAQGLYGYTF.

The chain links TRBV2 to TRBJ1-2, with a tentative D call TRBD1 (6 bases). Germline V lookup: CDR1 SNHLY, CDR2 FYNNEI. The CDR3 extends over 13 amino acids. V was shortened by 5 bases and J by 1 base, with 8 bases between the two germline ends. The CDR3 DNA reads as TGTGCCAGCAGTCCGGACAGTAACTATGGCTACACCTTC. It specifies CASSPDSNYGYTF.

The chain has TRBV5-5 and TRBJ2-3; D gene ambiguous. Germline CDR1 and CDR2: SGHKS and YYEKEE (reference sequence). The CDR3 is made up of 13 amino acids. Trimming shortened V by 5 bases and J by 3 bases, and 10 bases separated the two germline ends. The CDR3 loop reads CASRLIVTDTQYF. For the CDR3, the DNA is TGTGCCAGCAGGTTAATTGTGACAGATACGCAGTATTTT.

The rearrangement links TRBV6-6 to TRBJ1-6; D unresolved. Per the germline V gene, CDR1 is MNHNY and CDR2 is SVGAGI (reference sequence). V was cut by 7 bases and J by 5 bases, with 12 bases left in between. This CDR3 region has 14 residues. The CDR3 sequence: CASTMVGDNSPLHF. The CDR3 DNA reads TGTGCCAGCACCATGGTCGGTGATAATTCACCCCTCCACTTT.

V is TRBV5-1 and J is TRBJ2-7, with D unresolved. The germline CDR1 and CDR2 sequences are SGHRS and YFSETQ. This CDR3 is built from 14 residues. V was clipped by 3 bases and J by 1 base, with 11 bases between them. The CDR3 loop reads CASSSTSLSYEQYF. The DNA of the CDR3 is TGCGCCAGCAGCTCGACAAGCCTTTCCTACGAGCAGTACTTC. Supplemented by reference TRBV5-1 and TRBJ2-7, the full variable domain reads KAGVTQTPRYLIKTRGQQVTLSCSPISGHRSVSWYQQTPGQGLQFLFEYFSETQRNKGNFPGRFSGRQFSNSRSEMNVSTLELGDSALYLCASSSTSLSYEQYFGPGTRLTVT.

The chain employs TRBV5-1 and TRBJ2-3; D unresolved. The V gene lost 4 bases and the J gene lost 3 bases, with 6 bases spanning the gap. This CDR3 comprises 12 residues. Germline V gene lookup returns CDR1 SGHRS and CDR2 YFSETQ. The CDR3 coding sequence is TGCGCCAGCAGCAACGCGACAGATACGCAGTATTTT. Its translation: CASSNATDTQYF.

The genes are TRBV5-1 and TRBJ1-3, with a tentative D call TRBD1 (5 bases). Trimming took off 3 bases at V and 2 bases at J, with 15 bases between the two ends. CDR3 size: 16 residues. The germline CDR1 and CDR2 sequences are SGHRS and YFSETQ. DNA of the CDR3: TGCGCCAGCAGCTCTGGGGCCTGGCCCCCTGGAAACACCATATATTTT. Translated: CASSSGAWPPGNTIYF.

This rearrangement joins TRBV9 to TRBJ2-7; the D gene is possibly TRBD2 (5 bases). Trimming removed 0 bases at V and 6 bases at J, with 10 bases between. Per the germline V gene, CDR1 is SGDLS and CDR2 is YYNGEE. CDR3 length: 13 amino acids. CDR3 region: CASSVGLAGEQYF. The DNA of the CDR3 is TGTGCCAGCAGCGTAGGGCTAGCTGGCGAGCAGTACTTC.

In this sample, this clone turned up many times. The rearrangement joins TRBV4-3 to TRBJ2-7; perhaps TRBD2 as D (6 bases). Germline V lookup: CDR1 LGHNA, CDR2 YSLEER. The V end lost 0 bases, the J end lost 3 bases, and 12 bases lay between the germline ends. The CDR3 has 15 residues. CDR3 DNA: TGCGCCAGCAGCCAAGATAGGGCTAGCGACTACGAGCAGTACTTC. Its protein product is CASSQDRASDYEQYF.

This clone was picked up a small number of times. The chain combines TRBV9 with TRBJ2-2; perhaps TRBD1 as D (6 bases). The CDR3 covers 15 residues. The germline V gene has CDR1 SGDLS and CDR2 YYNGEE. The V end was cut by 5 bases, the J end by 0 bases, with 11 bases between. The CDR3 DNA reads TGTGCCAGCAGTGAGACAGGAGCGAACACCGGGGAGCTGTTTTTT. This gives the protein CASSETGANTGELFF.

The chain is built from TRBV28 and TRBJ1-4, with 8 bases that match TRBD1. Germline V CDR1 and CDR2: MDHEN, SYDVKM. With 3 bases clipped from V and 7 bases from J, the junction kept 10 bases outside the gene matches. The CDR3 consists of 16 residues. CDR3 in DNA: TGTGCCAGCAGTTTGGGAGGACAGGGAAGTAGTGAAAAACTGTTTTTT. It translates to CASSLGGQGSSEKLFF.

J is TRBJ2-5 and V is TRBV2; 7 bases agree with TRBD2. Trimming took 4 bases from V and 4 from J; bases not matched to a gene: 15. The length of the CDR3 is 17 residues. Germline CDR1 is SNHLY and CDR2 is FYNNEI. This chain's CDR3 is CASSGRLRGGPRETQYF. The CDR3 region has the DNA TGTGCCAGCAGTGGCCGGTTGAGGGGAGGGCCGCGAGAGACCCAGTACTTC.

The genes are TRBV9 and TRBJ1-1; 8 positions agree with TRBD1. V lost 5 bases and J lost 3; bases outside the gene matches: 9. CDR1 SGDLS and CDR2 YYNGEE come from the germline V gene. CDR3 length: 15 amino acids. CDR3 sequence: CASSWREDRDTEAFF. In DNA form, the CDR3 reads TGTGCCAGCAGTTGGAGGGAGGACAGGGACACTGAAGCTTTCTTT.

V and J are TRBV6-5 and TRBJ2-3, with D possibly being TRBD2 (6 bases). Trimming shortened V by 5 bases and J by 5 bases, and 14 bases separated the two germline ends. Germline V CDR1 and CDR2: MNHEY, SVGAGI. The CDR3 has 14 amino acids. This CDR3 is CASSTWGLQDTQYF. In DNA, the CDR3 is TGTGCCAGCAGTACTTGGGGACTGCAAGATACGCAGTATTTT.

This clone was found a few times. The CDR3 nucleotides read TGTGCCAGCAGCCTCCGGACTAGCGACGAGCAGTTCTTC. Translation: CASSLRTSDEQFF. The gene calls are TRBV7-6 and TRBJ2-1, with 9 bases that match TRBD2. Germline loops: CDR1 SGHVS, CDR2 FNYEAQ. V dropped 5 bases and J dropped 10; count of bases not matched to a gene: 6. The CDR3 is 13 residues long. Full variable domain (rest looked up from reference TRBV7-6 and TRBJ2-1): GAGVSQSPRYKVTKRGQDVALRCDPISGHVSLYWYRQALGQGPEFLTYFNYEAQQDKSGLPNDRFSAERPEGSISTLTIQRTEQRDSAMYRCASSLRTSDEQFFGPGTRLTVL.

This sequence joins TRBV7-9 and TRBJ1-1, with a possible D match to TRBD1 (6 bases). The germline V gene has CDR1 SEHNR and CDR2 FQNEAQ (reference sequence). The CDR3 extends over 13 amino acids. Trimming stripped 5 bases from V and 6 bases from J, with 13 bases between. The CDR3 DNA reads TGTGCCAGCAGCCCTACAGGGTCTGCTGAAGCTTTCTTT. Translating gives CASSPTGSAEAFF.

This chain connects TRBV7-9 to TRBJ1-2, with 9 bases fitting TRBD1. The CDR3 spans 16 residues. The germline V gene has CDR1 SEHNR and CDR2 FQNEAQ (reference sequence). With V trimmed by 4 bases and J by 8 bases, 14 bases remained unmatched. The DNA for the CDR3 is TGTGCCAGCAGCTCACAATCTGGACAGGGGACAGGCGGCTACACCTTC. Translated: CASSSQSGQGTGGYTF.

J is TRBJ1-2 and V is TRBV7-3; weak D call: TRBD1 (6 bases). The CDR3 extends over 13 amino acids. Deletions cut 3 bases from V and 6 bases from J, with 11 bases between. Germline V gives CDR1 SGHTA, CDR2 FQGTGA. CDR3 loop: CASSLAGDDGYTF. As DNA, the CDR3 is TGTGCCAGCAGCTTGGCAGGGGATGATGGCTACACCTTC. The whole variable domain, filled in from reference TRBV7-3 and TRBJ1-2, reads GAGVSQTPSNKVTEKGKYVELRCDPISGHTALYWYRQSLGQGPEFLIYFQGTGAADDSGLPNDRFFAVRPEGSVSTLKIQRTERGDSAVYLCASSLAGDDGYTFGSGTRLTVV.

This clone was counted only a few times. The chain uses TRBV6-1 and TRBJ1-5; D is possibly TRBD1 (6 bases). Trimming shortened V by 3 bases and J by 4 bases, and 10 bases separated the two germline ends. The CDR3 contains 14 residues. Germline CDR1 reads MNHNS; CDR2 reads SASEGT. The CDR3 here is CASSDRGGNQPQHF. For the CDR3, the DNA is TGTGCCAGCAGTGACAGGGGTGGAAATCAGCCCCAGCATTTT.

The CDR3 nucleotides are TGTGCCAGCACTCCAGGCGGGGGACGGGGCACTGAAGCTTTCTTT. It is translated as CASTPGGGRGTEAFF. The J gene is TRBJ1-1, the V gene TRBV2; D might be TRBD1 (5 bases). Per the germline V gene, CDR1 is SNHLY and CDR2 is FYNNEI. CDR3 length equals 15 residues. Trimming cost V 7 bases and J 4 bases, with 19 bases left between them. Combining the CDR3 with reference TRBV2 and TRBJ1-1 gives the whole variable domain EPEVTQTPSHQVTQMGQEVILRCVPISNHLYFYWYRQILGQKVEFLVSFYNNEISEKSEIFDDQFSVERPDGSNFTLKIRSTKLEDSAMYFCASTPGGGRGTEAFFGQGTRLTVV.

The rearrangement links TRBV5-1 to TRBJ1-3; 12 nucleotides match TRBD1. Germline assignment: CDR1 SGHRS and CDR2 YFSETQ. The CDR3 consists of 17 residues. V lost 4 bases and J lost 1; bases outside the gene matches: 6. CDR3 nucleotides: TGCGCCAGCAGCCCCGGGACAGGGGGCGCTTCTGGAAACACCATATATTTT. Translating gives CASSPGTGGASGNTIYF.

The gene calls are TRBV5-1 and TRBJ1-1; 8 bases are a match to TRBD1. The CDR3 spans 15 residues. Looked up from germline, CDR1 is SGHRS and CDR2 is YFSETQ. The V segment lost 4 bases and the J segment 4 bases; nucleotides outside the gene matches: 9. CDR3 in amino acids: CASSLLTGVGTEAFF. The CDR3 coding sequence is TGCGCCAGCAGCCTACTGACAGGGGTAGGCACTGAAGCTTTCTTT.

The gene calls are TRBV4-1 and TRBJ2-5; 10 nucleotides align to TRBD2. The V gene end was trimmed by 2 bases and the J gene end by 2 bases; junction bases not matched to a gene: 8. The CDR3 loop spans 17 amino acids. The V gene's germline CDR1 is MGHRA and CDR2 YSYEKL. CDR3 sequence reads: CASSQSPGLAVQETQYF. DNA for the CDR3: TGCGCCAGCAGCCAAAGCCCCGGACTAGCGGTGCAAGAGACCCAGTACTTC.

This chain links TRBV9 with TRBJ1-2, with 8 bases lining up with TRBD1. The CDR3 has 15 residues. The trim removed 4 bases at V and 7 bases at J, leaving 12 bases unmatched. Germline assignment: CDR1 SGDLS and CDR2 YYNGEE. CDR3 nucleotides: TGTGCCAGCAGCCGGGACAGGCCCTCGAGAGGTGGCTACACCTTC. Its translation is CASSRDRPSRGGYTF.

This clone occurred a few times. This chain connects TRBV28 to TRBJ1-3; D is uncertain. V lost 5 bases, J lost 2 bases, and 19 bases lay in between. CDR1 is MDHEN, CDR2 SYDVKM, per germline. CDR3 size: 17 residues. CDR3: CASSRRTSFSAGNTIYF. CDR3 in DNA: TGTGCCAGCAGTCGCCGAACTAGTTTCTCAGCTGGAAACACCATATATTTT.

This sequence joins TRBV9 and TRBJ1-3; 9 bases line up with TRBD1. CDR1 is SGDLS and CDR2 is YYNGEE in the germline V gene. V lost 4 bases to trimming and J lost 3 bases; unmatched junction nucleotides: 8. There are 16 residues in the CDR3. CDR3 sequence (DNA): TGTGCCAGCAGCTCCCAACAGGGGGCTGGTGGAAACACCATATATTTT. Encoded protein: CASSSQQGAGGNTIYF.

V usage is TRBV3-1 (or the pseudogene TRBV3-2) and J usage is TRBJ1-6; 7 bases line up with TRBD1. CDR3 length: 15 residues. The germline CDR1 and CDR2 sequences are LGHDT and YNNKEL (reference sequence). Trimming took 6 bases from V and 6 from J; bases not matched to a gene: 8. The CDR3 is CASRGWDRGNSPLHF. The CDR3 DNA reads TGTGCCAGCAGGGGCTGGGACAGAGGTAATTCACCCCTCCACTTT.

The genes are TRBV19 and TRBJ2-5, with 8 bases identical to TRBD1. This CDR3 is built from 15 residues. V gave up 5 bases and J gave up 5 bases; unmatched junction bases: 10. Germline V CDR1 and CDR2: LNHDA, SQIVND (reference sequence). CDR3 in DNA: TGTGCCAGTAGTCTAGGACAGGGTAGCGCTGAGACCCAGTACTTC. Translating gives CASSLGQGSAETQYF.